Listed below are T cell receptor beta chains from one sample, sequenced in a study of T-cell reconstitution after alpha-beta-depleted transplantation in children. One entry per CDR3 protein results from TCRdb running MiXCR on the PCR reads. The table records 120,000 or so distinct CDR3 sequences, about 9.3% of them present only once. The material sequenced was PBMCs from the stem cell graft donor, taken from the stem cell graft. The receptors shown here come from a human donor who donated a stem cell graft to a child with acute lymphoblastic leukemia. Both conserved end residues are part of each CDR3. A D gene is named only where the DNA matches it firmly. Clone size, where shown, is once, few, many, or a class for clones that have expanded.

TRBD1	TRBV9	TRBJ2-5	many	CASSVYRDRVETQYF	TGTGCCAGCAGCGTATACCGGGACAGGGTGGAGACCCAGTACTTC
TRBD1	TRBV29-1	TRBJ2-7	many	CSVGDRGSEQYF	TGCAGCGTTGGGGACAGGGGCTCCGAGCAGTACTTC
-	TRBV10-3	TRBJ2-7	many	CAISEFDSYEQYF	TGTGCCATCAGTGAGTTTGACAGCTACGAGCAGTACTTC
TRBD2	TRBV11-2	TRBJ2-5	many	CASSPAGAETQYF	TGTGCCAGCAGCCCAGCGGGAGCAGAGACCCAGTACTTC
TRBD1	TRBV12-5	TRBJ2-2	few	CASGLEGAGAGELFF	TGTGCTAGTGGTTTGGAGGGGGCGGGCGCCGGGGAGCTGTTTTTT
-	TRBV25-1	TRBJ2-5	many	CATKGRIQETQYF	TGTGCCACCAAGGGGCGGATCCAAGAGACCCAGTACTTC
TRBD2	TRBV20-1	TRBJ2-1	-	CSAHPGGTGERDEQFF	TGCAGTGCCCATCCGGGGGGTACGGGGGAGAGGGATGAGCAGTTCTTC
-	TRBV12-3/TRBV12-4	TRBJ2-7	many	CASSPRSANYEQYF	TGTGCCAGCAGTCCACGGTCGGCGAACTACGAGCAGTACTTC
TRBD1	TRBV20-1	TRBJ2-7	many	CSASPGGSEQYF	TGCAGTGCTAGCCCAGGGGGCTCCGAGCAGTACTTC
-	TRBV20-1	TRBJ2-7	many	CSARNLPGQSSYEQYF	TGCAGTGCTAGGAATTTACCGGGACAAAGCTCCTACGAGCAGTACTTC
TRBD2	TRBV10-2	TRBJ2-6	many	CASSDLAGGEPGANVLTF	TGCGCCAGCAGTGATCTAGCGGGGGGGGAGCCCGGGGCCAACGTCCTGACTTTC
-	TRBV12-3/TRBV12-4	TRBJ2-3	many	CASSFPNGDSTDTQYF	TGTGCCAGCAGTTTCCCCAATGGGGATTCCACAGATACGCAGTATTTT
-	TRBV24-1	TRBJ2-4	many	CATSDPDLAKNIQYF	TGTGCCACCAGTGACCCAGACCTGGCCAAAAACATTCAGTACTTC
TRBD2	TRBV4-2	TRBJ2-7	many	CASSQVAGEGSYEQYF	TGTGCCAGCAGCCAAGTAGCGGGAGAGGGGTCCTACGAGCAGTACTTC
-	TRBV20-1	TRBJ2-5	many	CSAPGSGIQETQYF	TGCAGTGCCCCGGGTAGCGGAATCCAAGAGACCCAGTACTTC
-	TRBV20-1	TRBJ1-2	many	CSARSYGYTF	TGCAGTGCTAGAAGCTATGGCTACACCTTC
TRBD2	TRBV20-1	TRBJ2-1	-	CSARGLAGHNEQFF	TGCAGTGCTAGAGGGCTAGCGGGCCACAATGAGCAGTTCTTC
TRBD1	TRBV9	TRBJ2-7	many	CASSGTGGSAYEQYF	TGTGCCAGCAGCGGCACAGGGGGTAGCGCCTACGAGCAGTACTTC
TRBD1	TRBV9	TRBJ1-5	many	CASSPGQGRGQPQHF	TGTGCCAGCAGCCCGGGACAGGGACGAGGACAGCCCCAGCATTTT
-	TRBV7-3	TRBJ2-3	few	CASSTGGPDTQYF	TGTGCCAGCAGCACCGGAGGGCCAGATACGCAGTATTTT
-	TRBV7-2	TRBJ1-5	many	CASSLWWDSNQPQHF	TGTGCCAGCAGCTTATGGTGGGACAGCAATCAGCCCCAGCATTTT
TRBD1	TRBV7-9	TRBJ2-5	-	CASSHDRGSQETQYF	TGTGCCAGCAGCCACGACAGGGGGTCGCAAGAGACCCAGTACTTC